This T cell receptor beta chain was documented in a study of T-cell reconstitution after alpha-beta-depleted transplantation in children. Study-level results: One year after transplant, T-cell counts and diversity came mostly from newly produced T cells. Where alpha-beta T cells came from about two months after transplant was reportedly several hundred expanded graft clones. From surviving recipient T cells and thymic progenitors came the high day-60 TCRbeta diversity observed in some patients.

This clonotype was counted ten times or more. Its cognate antigen is unknown. The CDR3 is made up of 16 amino acids. Per germline, CDR1 PRHDT and CDR2 FYEKMQ (reference sequence). Trimming at V came to 1 base and at J to 2 bases, leaving 6 bases not matched to a gene. Preparing the TCRbeta library involved the use of unique molecular identifiers. MiXCR, applied by TCRdb to the PCR reads, yields one record per CDR3 protein. The profile covers some 300,000 distinct CDR3 sequences, with 10% appearing a single time and just under 7.5% taken by the ten largest. V gene TRBV13 combines with J gene TRBJ2-3, with 7 bases matching TRBD2. The receptor comes from a boy under three years old with acute myeloid leukemia, due to receive a stem cell transplant. The material sequenced was PBMCs, taken before TCRalphabeta/CD19-depleted stem cell transplant. The chain's CDR3 is CASSLVGREITDTQYF. CDR3 in DNA: TGTGCCAGCAGCTTAGTAGGGAGGGAGATCACAGATACGCAGTATTTT.